A single sample is the source of the 27 T cell receptor beta chains below, sequenced in a study of beta chain features in type 1 diabetes. Of the isolated RNA, all was reverse transcribed, and so the sequenced material was expressed TCRB transcripts. The repertoire was sequenced with immunoSEQ multiplex PCR; TCRdb's copy has only in-frame clones and lacks some. The sample has almost 250,000 clones, 13% to 15% seen once. Sequences were obtained from naive CD4+ T cells from blood. The receptor set was obtained from a woman between 40 and 50 years old in good health.

V and J are TRBV25-1 and TRBJ2-1; a possible D gene is TRBD1 (6 bases). The CDR3 runs to 14 residues. V lost 1 base and J lost 7, with 11 bases in between. Germline assignment: CDR1 MGHDK and CDR2 SYGVNS. CDR3 loop: CASSESGGLNEQFF. In DNA, the CDR3 is TGTGCCAGCAGTGAATCTGGGGGCCTTAATGAGCAGTTCTTC.

This clone was counted ten times or more. The CDR3 reads CSVDAGGSTDTQYF. The CDR3 DNA follows: TGCAGCGTTGACGCGGGGGGCAGCACAGATACGCAGTATTTT. V and J are TRBV29-1 and TRBJ2-3; 8 positions agree with TRBD2. The CDR3 is 14 amino acids. The trim removed 3 bases at V and 0 bases at J, leaving 2 bases unmatched. Germline loops: CDR1 SQVTM, CDR2 ANQGSEA.

The genes are TRBV5-1 and TRBJ2-1, with 11 bases matching TRBD1. CDR3 length equals 14 residues. Germline V gene sequence: CDR1 SGHRS, CDR2 YFSETQ. V lost 4 bases to trimming and J lost 8 bases; unmatched junction nucleotides: 5. CDR3 residues: CASSAGQGGDEQFF. DNA of the CDR3: TGCGCCAGCAGCGCGGGACAGGGGGGCGATGAGCAGTTCTTC.

The rearrangement joins TRBV4-3 to TRBJ1-4; D is uncertain. V lost 0 bases, J lost 7 bases, and 9 bases lay in between. Germline V gene lookup returns CDR1 LGHNA and CDR2 YSLEER. CDR3 length equals 14 residues. Here the CDR3 DNA reads TGCGCCAGCAGCCAAGATGTCCTTTCTGAAAAACTGTTTTTT. Its protein is CASSQDVLSEKLFF.

This clone has a handful of counts. This chain links TRBV7-9 with TRBJ2-4, with D unresolved. V lost 1 base to trimming and J lost 1 base, with 8 bases between them. There are 15 residues in the CDR3. Per the germline V gene, CDR1 is SEHNR and CDR2 is FQNEAQ (reference sequence). The CDR3 spells CASSLGAWAKNIQYF. Here the CDR3 DNA reads TGTGCCAGCAGCTTAGGGGCATGGGCCAAAAACATTCAGTACTTC. The whole variable domain, filled in from reference TRBV7-9 and TRBJ2-4, reads DTGVSQNPRHKITKRGQNVTFRCDPISEHNRLYWYRQTLGQGPEFLTYFQNEAQLEKSRLLSDRFSAERPKGSFSTLEIQRTEQGDSAMYLCASSLGAWAKNIQYFGAGTRLSVL.

V usage is TRBV6-5 and J usage is TRBJ2-5; TRBD1 matches at 7 bases. J gave up 4 bases and V 5 bases, and 4 bases lay outside the gene matches. The CDR3 is 13 residues long. Germline V lookup: CDR1 MNHEY, CDR2 SVGAGI. This CDR3 is CASSRQGSETQYF. For the CDR3, the DNA is TGTGCCAGCAGTCGACAGGGATCAGAGACCCAGTACTTC.

This clone was counted between two and nine times. The chain recombines TRBV9 with TRBJ2-1; TRBD2 aligns across 7 bases. Unmatched junction bases numbered 8, after V lost 7 bases and J lost 4 bases. CDR1 is SGDLS, CDR2 YYNGEE, per germline. The CDR3 has 14 residues. The CDR3 region is CASGSTGGYNEQFF. CDR3 DNA: TGTGCCAGCGGCTCTACGGGGGGATACAATGAGCAGTTCTTC. Complete variable domain (other parts from reference TRBV9 and TRBJ2-1): DSGVTQTPKHLITATGQRVTLRCSPRSGDLSVYWYQQSLDQGLQFLIQYYNGEERAKGNILERFSAQQFPDLHSELNLSSLELGDSALYFCASGSTGGYNEQFFGPGTRLTVL.

This clone was seen a few times. The chain is built from TRBV6-6 and TRBJ1-5; 12 nucleotides align to TRBD1. The CDR3 loop spans 16 amino acids. The germline gives CDR1 MNHNY, CDR2 SVGAGI (reference sequence). V shed 2 bases, J shed 7 bases, and the junction held 6 bases outside the gene matches. CDR3 residues: CASSYTGQGARQPQHF. The CDR3, as DNA: TGTGCCAGCAGTTACACGGGACAGGGGGCGAGACAGCCCCAGCATTTT.

In this sample, this clone turned up a few times. The rearrangement links TRBV4-3 to TRBJ1-4; D is unresolved. CDR1 LGHNA and CDR2 YSLEER come from the germline V gene. The CDR3 runs to 16 residues. V dropped 5 bases and J dropped 0 bases, with 13 bases sitting between them. CDR3 sequence (DNA): TGCGCCAGCAGCTTAAGCGGATCAGCAACTAATGAAAAACTGTTTTTT. Translation: CASSLSGSATNEKLFF.

The chain uses TRBV19 and TRBJ1-5; 7 bases map to TRBD1. Germline trimming cut 4 bases from V and 7 bases from J; bases unmatched to any gene: 10. Germline lookup yields CDR1 LNHDA and CDR2 SQIVND (reference sequence). This CDR3 comprises 15 residues. CDR3 in amino acids: CASSTRQGDRQPQHF. The CDR3 nucleotides read TGTGCCAGTAGTACCCGACAGGGCGATAGACAGCCCCAGCATTTT.

This clone was found a few times. The rearrangement links TRBV19 to TRBJ2-1, with D unclear. Trimming left V 2 bases short and J 7 bases short, with 9 bases between. This CDR3 has 13 residues. Germline V lookup: CDR1 LNHDA, CDR2 SQIVND (reference sequence). CDR3 sequence reads: CASSISTENEQFF. In DNA form, the CDR3 reads TGTGCCAGTAGTATATCGACTGAGAATGAGCAGTTCTTC.

The genes are TRBV29-1 and TRBJ1-1; unclear D gene. The CDR3 spans 13 residues. The ends were cut back, 4 bases at V and 0 bases at J, with 9 bases in the middle. In germline, CDR1 is SQVTM, CDR2 ANQGSEA. In DNA, the CDR3 is TGCAGCGTTGGTTTAGCCATGAACACTGAAGCTTTCTTT. Translated, it gives CSVGLAMNTEAFF.

This clone was counted between two and nine times. The chain uses TRBV7-9 and TRBJ1-2, with D uncertain. Germline V CDR1 and CDR2: SEHNR, FQNEAQ (reference sequence). This CDR3 region has 14 residues. V lost 8 bases and J lost 0, with 13 bases in between. The CDR3 coding sequence is TGTGCCAGCTCACGCGGAGAAGCTAACTATGGCTACACCTTC. It translates to CASSRGEANYGYTF.

The CDR3 loop reads CASSGSGQGYSSYNSPLHF. As DNA, the CDR3 is TGTGCCAGCAGCGGTAGCGGACAGGGTTACAGCTCCTATAATTCACCCCTCCACTTT. The gene calls are TRBV9 and TRBJ1-6; 8 bases are a match to TRBD1. J gave up 0 bases and V 3 bases, and 11 bases lay outside the gene matches. Germline loops: CDR1 SGDLS, CDR2 YYNGEE. CDR3 length: 19 amino acids.

The chain couples TRBV27 to TRBJ1-2; 8 nucleotides agree with TRBD1. With V trimmed by 3 bases and J by 10 bases, 10 bases remained unmatched. Germline CDR1 is MNHEY and CDR2 is SMNVEV (reference sequence). This CDR3 comprises 14 residues. The CDR3 is CASSFLSGQGSYTF. Here the CDR3 DNA reads TGTGCCAGCAGTTTCCTGTCTGGACAGGGATCCTACACCTTC.

This clone has more than one count but fewer than ten. The chain couples TRBV5-1 to TRBJ2-2, with TRBD1 matching 10 bases. Germline V CDR1 and CDR2: SGHRS, YFSETQ. The CDR3 totals 16 residues. Trimming at V came to 0 bases and at J to 4 bases, leaving 3 bases not matched to a gene. In DNA, the CDR3 is TGCGCCAGCAGCTTGGGACAGGGGGCGAGCACCGGGGAGCTGTTTTTT. This encodes CASSLGQGASTGELFF.

This clone was counted a single time. V gene TRBV6-4 combines with J gene TRBJ2-3, with D perhaps TRBD1 (6 bases). The CDR3 runs to 14 residues. Trimming cost V 6 bases and J 4 bases, with 14 bases left between them. CDR1 is MRHNA and CDR2 is SNTAGT in the germline V gene. The CDR3 region has the DNA TGTGCCAGCAGCGCCACAGGGAATGCAGATACGCAGTATTTT. It translates to CASSATGNADTQYF.

This clone has only a few counts. The rearrangement links TRBV7-2 to TRBJ2-4, with a possible D match to TRBD1 (6 bases). The germline V gene encodes CDR1 SGHTA and CDR2 FQGNSA. The CDR3 totals 17 residues. Trimming took off 4 bases at V and 9 bases at J, with 25 bases between the two ends. The CDR3 reads CASSSPGWDRPRGIQYF. Here the CDR3 DNA reads TGTGCCAGCAGCTCCCCTGGGTGGGACCGACCCAGGGGCATTCAGTACTTC.

The chain is built from TRBV9 and TRBJ2-2, with D possibly being TRBD1 (8 bases). This CDR3 spans 19 amino acids. CDR1 SGDLS and CDR2 YYNGEE come from the germline V gene. V lost 4 bases and J 4 bases, leaving 26 bases between the germline ends. The CDR3 spells CASSPQGAGARESTGELFF. CDR3 nucleotide sequence: TGTGCCAGCAGCCCCCAGGGGGCGGGGGCCCGCGAGAGCACCGGGGAGCTGTTTTTT.

The chain is built from TRBV6-5 and TRBJ2-3; 7 nucleotides match TRBD1. Trimming at V came to 7 bases and at J to 3 bases, leaving 7 bases not matched to a gene. The CDR3 extends over 14 amino acids. Germline V CDR1 and CDR2: MNHEY, SVGAGI. CDR3 sequence (DNA): TGTGCCAGCAAACGGACAGGACGGACAGATACGCAGTATTTT. It translates to CASKRTGRTDTQYF.

There are a few counts of this clone. CDR3 coding DNA: TGTGCCAGCAGTCGAGGGGGGGGGCAGCCCCAGCATTTT. This codes for CASSRGGGQPQHF. The chain links TRBV2 to TRBJ1-5; D may be TRBD1 (6 bases). There are 13 residues in the CDR3. V lost 5 bases to trimming and J lost 7 bases, with 12 bases between them. Germline loops: CDR1 SNHLY, CDR2 FYNNEI.

A few counts support this clone. The chain combines TRBV27 with TRBJ2-3; TRBD1 might be the D (6 bases). Germline assignment: CDR1 MNHEY and CDR2 SMNVEV (reference sequence). The ends were cut back, 6 bases at V and 4 bases at J, with 17 bases in the middle. The CDR3 sequence is 15 residues long. CDR3 amino acids: CASRTNRAGSDTQYF. CDR3 in DNA: TGTGCCAGCAGAACTAACAGGGCAGGGTCAGATACGCAGTATTTT.

The chain is built from TRBV6-6 and TRBJ2-3; TRBD1 might be the D (6 bases). Trimming took 2 bases from V and 0 from J, leaving 9 bases between them. The CDR3 runs 15 residues. The V gene's germline CDR1 is MNHNY and CDR2 SVGAGI (reference sequence). DNA for the CDR3: TGTGCCAGCAGTTACACCAGGGGAAGCACAGATACGCAGTATTTT. It codes for CASSYTRGSTDTQYF.

This clone occurred a few times. The rearrangement uses TRBV18 and TRBJ1-3; D might be TRBD1 (5 bases). Germline V gives CDR1 KGHSH, CDR2 LQKENI. V shed 2 bases and J shed 9 bases, with 8 bases lying between them. This CDR3 has 12 residues. Here the CDR3 reads CASSPGGGTIYF. The CDR3 DNA sequence: TGTGCCAGCTCACCAGGGGGAGGCACCATATATTTT.

This clone came up a few times. The chain joins TRBV5-1 to TRBJ2-2; maybe TRBD1 (5 bases). V was clipped by 0 bases and J by 4 bases, with 13 bases between them. The CDR3 contains 16 residues. The germline V gene has CDR1 SGHRS and CDR2 YFSETQ. The CDR3 coding sequence is TGCGCCAGCAGCTTGGTGGTAGGGGCAGGCACCGGGGAGCTGTTTTTT. The encoded protein is CASSLVVGAGTGELFF. The full variable domain, rest sourced from reference TRBV5-1 and TRBJ2-2, is KAGVTQTPRYLIKTRGQQVTLSCSPISGHRSVSWYQQTPGQGLQFLFEYFSETQRNKGNFPGRFSGRQFSNSRSEMNVSTLELGDSALYLCASSLVVGAGTGELFFGEGSRLTVL.

The chain employs TRBV29-1 and TRBJ2-5; 13 bases fit TRBD2. Germline assignment: CDR1 SQVTM and CDR2 ANQGSEA. J lost 9 bases, V lost 6 bases, and 10 bases had no gene match. This CDR3 is built from 14 residues. CDR3: CSVTGTSGVGAQYF. CDR3 in DNA: TGCAGCGTCACCGGGACTAGCGGGGTCGGGGCCCAGTACTTC.

This clone occurred many times. The CDR3 sequence is CASVGGETYGYTF. The CDR3 coding sequence is TGTGCCAGCGTGGGGGGAGAGACCTATGGCTACACCTTC. The chain has TRBV10-3 and TRBJ1-2; D perhaps matches TRBD1 (5 bases). V was clipped by 10 bases and J by 4 bases, with 16 bases between them. The germline CDR1 and CDR2 sequences are ENHRY and SYGVKD. The CDR3 is made up of 13 amino acids.